Presented here are 5 T cell receptor beta chains from one specimen sequenced in a study of T cell repertoires in cytomegalovirus infection. TCRdb called the reads again in MiXCR, with one record for every CDR3 protein. The data show around 290,000 distinct CDR3 sequences, roughly 25% seen once. The sample consisted of PBMCs. All receptors derive from a human donor in good health (CMV status not recorded). Some clones in this sample may be carry-over from other donors' samples.

The chain has TRBV6-1 and TRBJ2-7; 9 bases are a match to TRBD2. The CDR3 extends over 14 amino acids. Germline CDR1 MNHNS, CDR2 SASEGT. V lost 6 bases, J lost 4 bases, and 7 bases stayed unmatched. The CDR3 sequence is CASRIAGDIYEQYF. In nucleotides, the CDR3 is TGTGCCAGCAGGATAGCGGGGGACATTTACGAGCAGTACTTC.

The gene calls are TRBV28 and TRBJ1-4; maybe TRBD1 (5 bases). Germline loops: CDR1 MDHEN, CDR2 SYDVKM. V lost 5 bases to trimming and J lost 6 bases, with 19 bases between them. The CDR3 totals 16 residues. The CDR3 region is CASSLQVPRDYEKLFF. In DNA, the CDR3 is TGTGCCAGCAGTCTACAGGTTCCTCGGGATTATGAAAAACTGTTTTTT.

This clonotype was counted a few times. J is TRBJ1-2 and V is TRBV12-3 or TRBV12-4; weak D call: TRBD1 (6 bases). The CDR3 sequence is 15 residues long. The V and J ends lost 5 bases and 4 bases respectively, with 17 bases between them. The chain's CDR3 is CASSPGGHPFYGYTF. DNA of the CDR3: TGTGCCAGCAGTCCCGGGGGGCACCCCTTCTATGGCTACACCTTC.

The J gene is TRBJ2-5, the V gene TRBV20-1; D call uncertain. Trimming left V 2 bases short and J 1 base short, with 14 bases between. CDR3 length equals 15 residues. Germline V gene lookup returns CDR1 DFQATT and CDR2 SNEGSKA (reference sequence). This CDR3 is CSARSPFSSQETQYF. CDR3 DNA sequence: TGCAGTGCTAGATCTCCTTTTAGCTCCCAAGAGACCCAGTACTTC.

This chain uses TRBV15 with TRBJ1-5, with TRBD1 identical over 7 bases. Germline trimming cut 4 bases from V and 0 bases from J; bases unmatched to any gene: 6. The CDR3 sequence is 16 residues long. CDR1 and CDR2 from the germline V gene are LNHNV and YYDKDF (reference sequence). The CDR3 spells CATSTAGTASNQPQHF. The CDR3 DNA reads TGTGCCACCAGCACCGCCGGGACAGCTAGCAATCAGCCCCAGCATTTT.